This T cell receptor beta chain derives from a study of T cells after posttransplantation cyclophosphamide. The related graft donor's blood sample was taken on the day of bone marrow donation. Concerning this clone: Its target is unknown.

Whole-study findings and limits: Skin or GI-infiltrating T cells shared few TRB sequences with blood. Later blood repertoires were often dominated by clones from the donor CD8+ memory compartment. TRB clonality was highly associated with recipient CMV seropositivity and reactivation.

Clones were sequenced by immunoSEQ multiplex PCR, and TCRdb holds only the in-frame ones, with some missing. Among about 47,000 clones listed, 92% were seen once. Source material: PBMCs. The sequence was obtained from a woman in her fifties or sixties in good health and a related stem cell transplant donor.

The CDR3 DNA reads as TGCGCCAGCAGCTTAGGGACAACCTACGAGCAGTACTTC. Its translation is CASSLGTTYEQYF. V and J are TRBV5-1 and TRBJ2-7; TRBD1 is a possible D gene (6 bases). The CDR3 has 13 amino acids. Germline CDR1 SGHRS, CDR2 YFSETQ. V lost 2 bases and J 2 bases, leaving 8 bases between the germline ends.